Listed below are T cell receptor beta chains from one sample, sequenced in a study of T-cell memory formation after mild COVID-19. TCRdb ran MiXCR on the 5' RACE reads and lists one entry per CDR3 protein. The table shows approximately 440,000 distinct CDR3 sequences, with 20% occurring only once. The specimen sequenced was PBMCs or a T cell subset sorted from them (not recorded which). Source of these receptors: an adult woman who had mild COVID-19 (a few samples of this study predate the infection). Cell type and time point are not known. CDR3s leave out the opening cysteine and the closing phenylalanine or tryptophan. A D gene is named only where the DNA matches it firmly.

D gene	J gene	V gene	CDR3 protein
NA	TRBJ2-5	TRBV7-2	ASSLALDQY
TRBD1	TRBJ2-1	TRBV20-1	SASKGQGGSNEQF
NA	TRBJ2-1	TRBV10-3	AVSRGARNEQF
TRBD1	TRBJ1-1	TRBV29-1	SVLSGQFNTEAF
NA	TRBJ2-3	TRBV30	AWSVTQLDSDTQY
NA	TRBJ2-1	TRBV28	ASSLRWEQF
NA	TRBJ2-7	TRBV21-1	ASSTLLGLAGSPYEQY
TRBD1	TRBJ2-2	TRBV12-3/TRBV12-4	ASSRTGSGELF
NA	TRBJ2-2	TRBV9	ASSVGVGERRNTGELF
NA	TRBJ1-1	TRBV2	ASSDGWKNTEAF
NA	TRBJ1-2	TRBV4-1	ASSPTRQAGPINGYT
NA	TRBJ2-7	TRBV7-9	ASSSHRDYEQY
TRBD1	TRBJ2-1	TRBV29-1	SVETPGGSFNEQF
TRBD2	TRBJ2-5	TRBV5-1	DTKERGQETQY
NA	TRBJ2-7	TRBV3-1	ASSPGGLSYEQY
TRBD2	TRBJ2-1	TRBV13	ASSRRVAGPSTEQF
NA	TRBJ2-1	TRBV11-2	ASRIPSYNEQF
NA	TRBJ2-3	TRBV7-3	ASSSSLVLASDTQY
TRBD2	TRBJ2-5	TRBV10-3	AISEPPGLAGTGETQY
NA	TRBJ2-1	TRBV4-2	ASSQARSGEQF
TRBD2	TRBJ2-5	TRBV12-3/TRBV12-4	ASSYSGGFQETQY
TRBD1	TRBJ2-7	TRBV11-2	ASSIDRGWYEQY
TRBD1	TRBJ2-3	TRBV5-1	ASSLMRTGDTDTQY
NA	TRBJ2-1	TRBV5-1	ASSLGQGGNEQF
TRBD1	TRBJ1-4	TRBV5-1	ASTQGAGKGLEKLF
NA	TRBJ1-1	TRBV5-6	ASSLDIRPNTEAF
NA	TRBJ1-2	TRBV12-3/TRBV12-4	ASSLRPGRGDYGYT
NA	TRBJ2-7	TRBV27	ASRGGHPYEQY
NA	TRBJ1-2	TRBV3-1	ASSQDLRQSYYGYT
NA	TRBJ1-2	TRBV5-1	ASSLEQNEYGYT
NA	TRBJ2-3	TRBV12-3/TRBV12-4	ASSLLGGPDTQY
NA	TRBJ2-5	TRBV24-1	ATSDSVPDAGRTQY
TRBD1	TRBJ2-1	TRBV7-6	ASSSRGTGDNEQF
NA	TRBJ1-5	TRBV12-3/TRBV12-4	ASSLGQPQH
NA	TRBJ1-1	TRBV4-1	ASSQVEGNTEAF